This TCR beta chain was recovered during a study of PD-1 blockade in classical Hodgkin lymphoma. Study conclusions and caveats: Newly diagnosed patients reportedly trailed healthy donors in baseline TCR diversity. Underlying causes for the observed repertoire differences were not defined, possibly disease activity or prior therapy.

Time point meaning: newly diagnosed, previously untreated cHL patient sample. Data came from immunoSEQ multiplex PCR; TCRdb stores just in-frame clones and leaves some out. This table has approximately 17,000 clones, approximately 90% appearing once. In regard to this clone: What it binds is unknown.

Sequenced sample: peripheral blood mononuclear cells (PBMCs). The sequence was collected from a human donor with classical Hodgkin lymphoma.

The CDR3: CASSPIYTGELFF. The CDR3 coding sequence is TGCGCCAGCAGTCCTATTTACACCGGGGAGCTGTTTTTT. This sequence joins TRBV5-1 and TRBJ2-2; no clear D gene. CDR3 length: 13 residues. Trimming pared 5 bases from V and 3 bases from J, leaving 8 bases between. CDR1 is SGHRS and CDR2 is YFSETQ in the germline V gene.